This TCR beta chain was sequenced in a study of coeliac disease. Clones were read by immunoSEQ multiplex PCR, and TCRdb kept only the in-frame ones, dropping some. In the table there are fewer than 5,000 clones, approximately 72% of which are singletons. The CDR3 is 16 amino acids. CDR1 is LNHDA and CDR2 is SQIVND in the germline V gene (reference sequence). V gave up 1 base and J gave up 1 base, with 13 bases separating them. The source material was lamina propria lymphocytes from the gut. This sequence joins TRBV19 and TRBJ1-1; the D gene is possibly TRBD1 (5 bases). The clonotype was recovered from a woman between 18 and 30 years old with active celiac disease. This CDR3 is CASSIGAGRRNTEAFF. CDR3 coding DNA: TGTGCCAGTAGTATAGGAGCGGGACGGAGGAACACTGAAGCTTTCTTT.